Shown below are 20 T cell receptor beta chains from a single sample sequenced in a study of OX40 agonist ivuxolimab in advanced cancers. The table came from immunoSEQ multiplex PCR; TCRdb's copy has only in-frame clones and leaves some out. Of some 67,000 clones listed, about 87% were seen once; the top ten hold around 0.56%. The sample here was CD4+ or CD8+ T cells sorted from blood, taken in a trial of the OX40 agonist ivuxolimab. All receptors come from an adult with an advanced solid tumor such as melanoma, head and neck, liver or kidney cancer.

The V call is TRBV15, the J call TRBJ1-2, with D possibly being TRBD1 (5 bases). The CDR3 loop spans 16 amino acids. V shed 0 bases and J shed 3 bases, with 14 bases lying between them. The germline gives CDR1 LNHNV, CDR2 YYDKDF (reference sequence). CDR3 bases: TGTGCCACCAGCAGAGATCTCGGGGCGCGAGACTATGGCTACACCTTC. It is translated as CATSRDLGARDYGYTF. The full variable domain, rest sourced from reference TRBV15 and TRBJ1-2, is DAMVIQNPRYQVTQFGKPVTLSCSQTLNHNVMYWYQQKSSQAPKLLFHYYDKDFNNEADTPDNFQSRRPNTSFCFLDIRSPGLGDTAMYLCATSRDLGARDYGYTFGSGTRLTVV.

This chain links TRBV11-2 with TRBJ2-1; D perhaps matches TRBD1 (6 bases). The germline V gene has CDR1 SGHAT and CDR2 FQNNGV. Trimming shortened V by 2 bases and J by 8 bases, and 13 bases separated the two germline ends. CDR3 length: 14 residues. CDR3 in DNA: TGTGCCAGCAGCTTATGGGACATGAGGGATGAGCAGTTCTTC. It codes for CASSLWDMRDEQFF.

The chain uses TRBV6-5 and TRBJ1-4; no definite D call. Trimming shortened V by 0 bases and J by 7 bases, and 9 bases separated the two germline ends. Germline V lookup: CDR1 MNHEY, CDR2 SVGAGI. The CDR3 length is 14 residues. This chain's CDR3 is CASSYSNRGEKLFF. The CDR3 coding sequence is TGTGCCAGCAGTTACTCTAACCGGGGTGAAAAACTGTTTTTT.

This clone has a single count. The V gene is TRBV29-1, the J gene TRBJ1-4; tentatively, D is TRBD1 (6 bases). Germline values: CDR1 SQVTM, CDR2 ANQGSEA. Between the trimmed V and J ends, which lost 7 bases and 4 bases, there was a span of 13 bases. CDR3 length equals 13 residues. DNA for the CDR3: TGCAGCGGACGGGACACCAGTAATGAAAAACTGTTTTTT. It is translated as CSGRDTSNEKLFF.

This chain links TRBV28 with TRBJ1-1; D gene unclear. This CDR3 has 12 amino acids. CDR1 and CDR2 (germline): MDHEN, SYDVKM. Trimming removed 2 bases from V and 11 bases from J, with 12 bases in between. CDR3 amino acids: CASSLLPTGAFF. CDR3 bases: TGTGCCAGCAGTTTACTTCCAACTGGGGCTTTCTTT.

V gene TRBV6-5 combines with J gene TRBJ1-1; 7 nucleotides line up with TRBD1. V was clipped by 6 bases and J by 3 bases; unmatched bases: 7. Germline CDR1 reads MNHEY; CDR2 reads SVGAGI. The CDR3 is 14 residues long. CDR3 region: CASSRGARDTEAFF. DNA for the CDR3: TGTGCCAGCAGCAGGGGGGCTAGGGACACTGAAGCTTTCTTT.

This clone was detected once. The sample carries other DNA sequences with the same CDR3. Here the CDR3 reads CASSPGQGEAFF. In DNA form, the CDR3 reads TGTGCCAGCTCACCAGGGCAGGGTGAAGCTTTCTTT. The chain is built from TRBV18 and TRBJ1-1; weak D call: TRBD1 (5 bases). CDR1 is KGHSH and CDR2 is LQKENI in the germline V gene. The length of the CDR3 is 12 residues. Trimming stripped 2 bases from V and 7 bases from J, with 8 bases between.

This chain uses TRBV28 with TRBJ2-3; TRBD2 might be the D (7 bases). Trimming removed 8 bases from V and 0 bases from J, with 12 bases in between. CDR1 is MDHEN and CDR2 is SYDVKM in the germline V gene. There are 14 residues in the CDR3. The CDR3 loop reads CASGKGGSTDTQYF. CDR3 in DNA: TGTGCCAGCGGGAAGGGGGGGAGCACAGATACGCAGTATTTT. Using reference TRBV28 and TRBJ2-3 for the parts outside the CDR3, the full variable domain is DVKVTQSSRYLVKRTGEKVFLECVQDMDHENMFWYRQDPGLGLRLIYFSYDVKMKEKGDIPEGYSVSREKKERFSLILESASTNQTSMYLCASGKGGSTDTQYFGPGTRLTVL.

This clone was seen more than once but under ten times. The V call is TRBV30, the J call TRBJ2-2; no reliable D call. The V gene's germline CDR1 is GTSNPN and CDR2 SVGIG (reference sequence). CDR3 length: 14 residues. V lost 5 bases to trimming and J lost 1 base, with 11 bases between them. CDR3 in amino acids: CAWGRTLNTGELFF. The CDR3 coding sequence is TGTGCCTGGGGCCGAACTCTGAACACCGGGGAGCTGTTTTTT.

This chain uses TRBV7-9 with TRBJ2-2; D is unclear. The ends were cut back, 6 bases at V and 4 bases at J, with 15 bases in the middle. Germline CDR1 SEHNR, CDR2 FQNEAQ (reference sequence). The CDR3 consists of 15 residues. CDR3 nucleotide sequence: TGTGCCAGCAGACCGCCCGGGTCCGGCACCGGGGAGCTGTTTTTT. Translation gives CASRPPGSGTGELFF.

J is TRBJ2-3 and V is TRBV4-1, with D unresolved. The CDR3 contains 15 residues. Germline CDR1 is MGHRA and CDR2 is YSYEKL. The V end lost 2 bases, the J end lost 10 bases, and 19 bases lay between the germline ends. In DNA form, the CDR3 reads TGCGCCAGCAGCCAACCTAACCCTTCTTCGGTTGCGCAGTATTTT. Residues: CASSQPNPSSVAQYF.

The chain combines TRBV11-2 with TRBJ2-3, with TRBD1 matching over 8 bases. Germline assignment: CDR1 SGHAT and CDR2 FQNNGV. The CDR3 runs to 13 residues. Unmatched junction bases numbered 2, after V lost 4 bases and J lost 5 bases. CDR3 DNA sequence: TGTGCCAGCAGCTCCGACAGGGGAGATACGCAGTATTTT. Its translation is CASSSDRGDTQYF.

This rearrangement joins TRBV10-2 to TRBJ1-1; D is unclear. V was clipped by 3 bases and J by 3 bases, with 20 bases between them. The CDR3 totals 17 residues. Germline CDR1 reads WSHSY; CDR2 reads SAAADI. The CDR3 region has the DNA TGCGCCAGCAGTGATATCGGACTGGGCATCGGGGACACTGAAGCTTTCTTT. This gives the protein CASSDIGLGIGDTEAFF.

The J gene is TRBJ1-5, the V gene TRBV29-1; no clear D gene. Trimming took off 5 bases at V and 7 bases at J, with 15 bases between the two ends. This CDR3 spans 13 amino acids. CDR1 is SQVTM, CDR2 ANQGSEA, per germline. This CDR3 is CSVLVTSNQPQHF. The CDR3 region has the DNA TGCAGCGTTCTGGTTACCTCCAACCAGCCCCAGCATTTT.

The chain recombines TRBV2 with TRBJ2-5; the match to TRBD2 covers 10 bases. The V and J ends lost 6 bases and 4 bases, in that order; junction bases with no gene match: 5. The length of the CDR3 is 14 residues. Germline V gene sequence: CDR1 SNHLY, CDR2 FYNNEI. The CDR3 here is CASRSGGGSETQYF. The CDR3 bases are TGTGCCAGCAGGAGCGGGGGGGGATCAGAGACCCAGTACTTC.

The rearrangement uses TRBV5-5 and TRBJ1-2; D gene uncertain. V gave up 1 base and J gave up 7 bases, with 11 bases separating them. The CDR3 consists of 13 residues. Germline CDR1 SGHKS, CDR2 YYEKEE (reference sequence). The CDR3 loop is CASSLLLSPGYTF. Written as DNA, the CDR3 is TGTGCCAGCAGCTTGTTGCTTTCTCCTGGCTACACCTTC. Looking up the rest from reference TRBV5-5 and TRBJ1-2 gives the full variable domain: DAGVTQSPTHLIKTRGQQVTLRCSPISGHKSVSWYQQVLGQGPQFIFQYYEKEERGRGNFPDRFSARQFPNYSSELNVNALLLGDSALYLCASSLLLSPGYTFGSGTRLTVV.

The chain joins TRBV7-9 to TRBJ1-2; D unresolved. The length of the CDR3 is 12 residues. V was clipped by 3 bases and J by 3 bases, with 5 bases between them. CDR1 and CDR2 from the germline V gene are SEHNR and FQNEAQ (reference sequence). CDR3 DNA: TGTGCCAGCAGCTTTGACTACTATGGCTACACCTTC. This gives the protein CASSFDYYGYTF.

This rearrangement joins TRBV7-2 to TRBJ1-2; no firm D call. V dropped 5 bases and J dropped 4 bases, with 8 bases sitting between them. The CDR3 is 12 residues long. Germline loops: CDR1 SGHTA, CDR2 FQGNSA. As DNA, the CDR3 is TGTGCCAGCAGCGCAGACGTCTATGGCTACACCTTC. Protein: CASSADVYGYTF.

CDR3: CASSLAKGQGYSNYGYTF. CDR3 nucleotides: TGCGCCAGCAGCTTGGCCAAGGGACAGGGGTACTCTAACTATGGCTACACCTTC. V usage is TRBV5-1 and J usage is TRBJ1-2; 10 nucleotides match TRBD1. V was pared by 0 bases and J by 0 bases, with 8 bases of the junction left unmatched. The CDR3 has 18 amino acids. Germline assignment: CDR1 SGHRS and CDR2 YFSETQ.

The rearrangement links TRBV16 to TRBJ1-1; TRBD1 agrees at 9 bases. Germline V gene lookup returns CDR1 KGHSY and CDR2 FQNENV. The V gene end was trimmed by 2 bases and the J gene end by 5 bases; junction bases not matched to a gene: 6. This CDR3 region has 15 residues. CDR3 sequence reads: CASSQGGTGQTEAFF. CDR3 coding DNA: TGTGCCAGCAGCCAAGGCGGGACAGGGCAGACTGAAGCTTTCTTT.